This TCR beta chain is drawn from a study of shared T cell receptors in the human thymus. This CDR3 comprises 12 residues. Per the germline V gene, CDR1 is MDHEN and CDR2 is SYDVKM. The V gene lost 4 bases and the J gene lost 4 bases, with 7 bases spanning the gap. The method was immunoSEQ multiplex PCR; TCRdb's version includes in-frame clones alone and lacks a portion of them. The table has hundreds of thousands of clones, about 89% seen once; the top ten hold roughly 0.0087%. The sample also formed part of further work on human thymus T cells. That paper states: Donors were healthy Finnish infants having corrective surgery for congenital heart defects. Resections were taken during corrective heart surgery, and the thymus tissue came from these. Blood and thymic repertoires both appeared biased in V and J gene usage. Unrelated individuals had highly overlapping thymic repertoires, as reported in related research.

Sequenced input: thymocytes. This rearrangement joins TRBV28 to TRBJ1-2; D is unresolved. This sequence originates from a boy under three years old with a congenital heart defect. Written as DNA, the CDR3 is TGTGCCAGCAGTTGCATCGGCTATGGCTACACCTTC. It yields the protein CASSCIGYGYTF.